This entry concerns a single T cell receptor (beta chain). This specimen belongs to a study of blood T cell repertoires in COVID-19. The germline V gene has CDR1 KGHSH and CDR2 LQKENI. The CDR3 is made up of 19 amino acids. V lost 3 bases and J lost 0; bases outside the gene matches: 13. Assay: immunoSEQ multiplex PCR; the TCRdb copy retains only in-frame clones and omits some. Counted here are about 170,000 clones, approximately 80% occurring once; the ten biggest clones make up more than 12%. In Seattle, patients joined the study during active infection and were tracked longitudinally. V and J are TRBV18 and TRBJ2-1, with TRBD1 matching 8 bases. Material for sequencing was peripheral blood. The receptor was derived from a woman in her seventies with COVID-19, enrolled during active disease. CDR3 amino acids: CASSPQGARPEGSYNEQFF. Here the CDR3 DNA reads TGTGCCAGCTCACCCCAGGGGGCCCGACCAGAGGGCTCCTACAATGAGCAGTTCTTC.